Listed below are T cell receptor beta chains from one sample, sequenced in a study of tumor-infiltrating lymphocytes in primary liver carcinoma. TCRdb re-called the multiplex PCR reads with MiXCR, one entry per CDR3 protein. Found here are about 320,000 distinct CDR3 sequences, about 62% of them singletons; the top ten hold approximately 9%. The specimen sequenced was peripheral blood. The receptors come from a middle-aged man with primary liver carcinoma and hepatitis B virus infection. Each CDR3 is given with its conserved first and last residue.

v_gene	j_gene	CDR3aa
TRBV5-4	TRBJ1-1	CASSLVGAGAFF
TRBV11-2	TRBJ2-7	CVSSVTSGTYEQYF
TRBV5-1	TRBJ2-1	CASSLKTSGYNEQFF
TRBV7-9	TRBJ2-7	CASSFRTGTYEQYF
TRBV25-1	TRBJ2-3	CASSRRARLGDTQYF
TRBV7-9	TRBJ2-4	CASSLDRAGNIRYF
TRBV4-1	TRBJ1-5	CTSNHSSGTGVGNNQPQHF
TRBV28	TRBJ2-2	CASLPPGDTGELFF
TRBV14	TRBJ2-2	CASSRTSGKASGELFF
TRBV5-1	TRBJ1-1	CASTLSSGNTEAFF
TRBV28	TRBJ1-6	CASSGSLGIYDSPLHF
TRBV6-2/TRBV6-3	TRBJ2-7	CASSYRLAGSHEQYF
TRBV28	TRBJ1-4	CASGPGQSASEKLFF
TRBV12-3/TRBV12-4	TRBJ2-5	CASSLFEGPDVGETQYF
TRBV29-1	TRBJ1-2	CSVEVSVNYGYTF
TRBV6-7	TRBJ2-7	CASSYSDGLSYEQYF
TRBV7-8	TRBJ2-3	CASSPVFGGGPLADTQYF
TRBV5-1	TRBJ2-1	CASTVTSGSYNEQFF
TRBV7-9	TRBJ2-7	CASSLPGGSEKTNVQYF
TRBV11-2	TRBJ2-3	CASQRGEYTVTQYF
TRBV6-1	TRBJ2-7	CAGSEAWNRGNHEQYF
TRBV7-9	TRBJ2-1	CASSFPGTSEFF
TRBV6-5	TRBJ2-7	CASNYGGRGHTYVQYF
TRBV7-9	TRBJ2-1	CASSLDWEQFF
TRBV12-3/TRBV12-4	TRBJ1-1	CASSVDRAGMNTEAFF
TRBV14	TRBJ2-6	CGSSPILGGTGANVLTF
TRBV5-1	TRBJ1-1	CANSLVAPSTEAFF
TRBV11-1	TRBJ2-1	CATSGSSSSYNEQFF
TRBV28	TRBJ2-5	CANSLSVGSGRMKTQYF
TRBV11-1	TRBJ1-1	CTSSSQLNTEAFF
TRBV6-2/TRBV6-3	TRBJ2-1	CASRGLVPSSYNEQFF
TRBV5-1	TRBJ2-1	CASSLGAAGLHNEQFF
TRBV11-2	NA	CASSLDLPDTQHF
TRBV10-3	TRBJ2-3	CVGGGQVSDTQYF
TRBV11-1	TRBJ2-1	CASSSSSVLSYNERFF
TRBV11-2	TRBJ1-2	CTSGFLTGSFGYTF
TRBV29-1	TRBJ2-7	CSAGQGRSRREQYF
TRBV6-4	TRBJ2-1	CASSAMSGYNEQFF
TRBV6-2/TRBV6-3	TRBJ2-7	CASSYSTGSFYELYF
TRBV5-1	TRBJ1-5	CASSLAQGDQPQHF
TRBV28	TRBJ1-1	CASSGQGREEAFF
TRBV6-2/TRBV6-3	TRBJ2-7	CACSWGGDYDEQCF
TRBV4-1	TRBJ2-3	CASSQEAGGAGTDTQYF
TRBV5-6	TRBJ2-1	CASTDTGNNEQFF
TRBV5-6	TRBJ2-2	CASSSGYDTGELFF
TRBV12-3/TRBV12-4	TRBJ2-1	CASSAGLADRFF
TRBV11-2	TRBJ2-2	CARSSPRLAGAAGELFF
TRBV28	TRBJ1-5	CASSSGGLGNQPQHF
TRBV21-1	TRBJ1-4	CAISKSIWALGPF
TRBV4-2	TRBJ1-1	CASGQDANAEALF
TRBV10-3	TRBJ2-2	CAISESSGTGELFF
TRBV5-1	TRBJ2-1	CASSPDRGVDEQFF
TRBV6-5	TRBJ1-5	CASSSIQGYQPQHF
TRBV12-3/TRBV12-4	TRBJ2-1	CASSSSGQGNEQLF
TRBV12-3/TRBV12-4	TRBJ2-4	CASIEDLAKNTQYF
TRBV7-9	TRBJ2-7	CASSSDRGLSYEQYF
TRBV5-1	TRBJ1-3	CASSLGGNPGNTIYF